Sequencing of this T cell receptor beta chain was carried out in a study of cytomegalovirus exposure and HLA in healthy donors. Study findings and constraints: TCR beta V segments were, for the most part, productive about 87% or about 30% of the time in an earlier analysis. Reportedly, diagnosis of cytomegalovirus status by the classifier showed high specificity and sensitivity. HLA alleles were associated with some 17,000 TCR beta sequences in a later analysis at 0.05 false discovery rate. The study put 150 or so TCR beta chains on its list as cytomegalovirus-associated.

V gave up 0 bases and J gave up 3 bases; unmatched junction bases: 3. CDR1 and CDR2 (germline): SGDLS, YYNGEE. This CDR3 has 15 residues. This clone showed up just a few times. As yet, its antigen is unknown. The study ran its PCR with 60 Vbeta and 13 Jbeta primers. The repertoire was sequenced with immunoSEQ multiplex PCR; TCRdb's copy has only in-frame clones and lacks some. The table records some 150,000 clones, over 60% of them present only once. V and J are TRBV9 and TRBJ2-1; 7 positions match TRBD2. The sample taken for sequencing was PBMCs. The sequence came from a woman aged 25 to 39 in good health and CMV-seronegative. The CDR3 DNA follows: TGTGCCAGCAGCGTAGGTAGCGGGCTCTACAATGAGCAGTTCTTC. Residues: CASSVGSGLYNEQFF. The variable domain in full, with the rest retrieved from reference TRBV9 and TRBJ2-1, is DSGVTQTPKHLITATGQRVTLRCSPRSGDLSVYWYQQSLDQGLQFLIQYYNGEERAKGNILERFSAQQFPDLHSELNLSSLELGDSALYFCASSVGSGLYNEQFFGPGTRLTVL.